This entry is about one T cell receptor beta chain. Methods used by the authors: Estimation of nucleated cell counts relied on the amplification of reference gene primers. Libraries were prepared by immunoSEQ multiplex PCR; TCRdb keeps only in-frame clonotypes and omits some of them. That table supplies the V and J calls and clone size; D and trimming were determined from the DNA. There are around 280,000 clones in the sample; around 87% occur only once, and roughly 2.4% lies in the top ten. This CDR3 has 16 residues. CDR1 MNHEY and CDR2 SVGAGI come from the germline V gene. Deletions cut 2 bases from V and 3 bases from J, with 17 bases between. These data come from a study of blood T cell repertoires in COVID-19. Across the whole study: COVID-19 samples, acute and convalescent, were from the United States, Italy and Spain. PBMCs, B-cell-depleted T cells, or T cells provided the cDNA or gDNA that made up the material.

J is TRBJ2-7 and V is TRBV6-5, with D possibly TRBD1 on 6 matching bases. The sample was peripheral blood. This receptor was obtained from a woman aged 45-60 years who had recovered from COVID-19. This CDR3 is CASSYTVQGDNYEQYF. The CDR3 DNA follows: TGTGCCAGCAGTTACACGGTACAGGGAGATAACTACGAGCAGTACTTC.